This TCR beta chain emerged from a study of blood T cell repertoires in COVID-19. Using immunoSEQ multiplex PCR, the repertoire was profiled, and TCRdb retains in-frame clones only, with some absent. The sample has approximately 290,000 clones; more than 85% are singletons. The source is a man aged 25 to 40 with acute or convalescent COVID-19. Material for sequencing was peripheral blood.

The CDR3 protein is CSVEDRGAPPPNTEAFF. The CDR3 nucleotides are TGCAGCGTTGAAGATCGGGGGGCCCCCCCTCCCAACACTGAAGCTTTCTTT. V is TRBV29-1 and J is TRBJ1-1; a weak D match, TRBD1 (6 bases). CDR3 size: 17 residues. Trimming took off 0 bases at V and 2 bases at J, with 19 bases between the two ends. Germline V gives CDR1 SQVTM, CDR2 ANQGSEA.